The entry that follows covers one T cell receptor (beta chain) sequence. These data originate in a study of blood T cell repertoires in COVID-19. Study at large: Italy, Spain and the United States were the sources of the convalescent and acute COVID-19 samples. T cells, B-cell-depleted T cells, or PBMCs supplied cDNA or gDNA.

Original methodology: Estimation of nucleated cell counts relied on the amplification of reference gene primers. TCRdb keeps only in-frame clones here, not all; method: immunoSEQ multiplex PCR. The V and J calls and clone size were taken over from that table, and D and trimming were inferred from the DNA. Of 130,000 or so clones listed, about 86% were seen once; the top ten hold roughly 8.7%. Looked up from germline, CDR1 is WNHNN and CDR2 is SYGVQD (reference sequence). Trimming took 3 bases from V and 10 from J; bases not matched to a gene: 8. The CDR3 totals 16 residues. The receptor comes from a woman aged 55-69 years with acute or convalescent COVID-19. Sequences were obtained from peripheral blood. This chain links TRBV10-1 with TRBJ2-3; 15 bases match TRBD2. The CDR3 DNA follows: TGCGCCAGCAGTGACCCCTCGGGACTAGCGGGGGGCCCGCAGTATTTT. Translated: CASSDPSGLAGGPQYF.